This entry concerns a single T cell receptor beta chain. Its target is not known. Donation came from healthy HIV-negative adults that had no recent acute infections or vaccinations. Donors, without exception, were Caucasian adults residing in Nashville, Tennessee. Clones were read by immunoSEQ multiplex PCR, and TCRdb kept only the in-frame ones, dropping some. The sample holds 650,000 to 700,000 clones, about 90% seen once. Germline lookup yields CDR1 MDHEN and CDR2 SYDVKM. The J segment lost 7 bases and the V segment lost 6 bases, leaving 7 bases of the junction unmatched. The CDR3 covers 13 residues. The data are from a study of shared clonotypes between healthy human individuals. Whole-study context: Every donor yielded three CD4 naive, three CD4 memory, two CD8 naive and one CD8 memory plate. Notes on the study in general: Rarefaction demonstrated incomplete sorted-subset sequencing despite large depth.

This clonotype was sampled from a man aged 18 to 29 in good health. Some clones in this sample may be carry-over from other donors' samples. The specimen was memory CD8+ T cells from PBMCs. The subset: CD45RO+ cells pooled with CCR7-negative TemRA cells. The chain joins TRBV28 to TRBJ2-7, with 9 bases aligning to TRBD1. The CDR3 loop reads CASRGQGTREQYF. The CDR3 nucleotides are TGTGCCAGCAGAGGACAGGGGACTCGAGAGCAGTACTTC.